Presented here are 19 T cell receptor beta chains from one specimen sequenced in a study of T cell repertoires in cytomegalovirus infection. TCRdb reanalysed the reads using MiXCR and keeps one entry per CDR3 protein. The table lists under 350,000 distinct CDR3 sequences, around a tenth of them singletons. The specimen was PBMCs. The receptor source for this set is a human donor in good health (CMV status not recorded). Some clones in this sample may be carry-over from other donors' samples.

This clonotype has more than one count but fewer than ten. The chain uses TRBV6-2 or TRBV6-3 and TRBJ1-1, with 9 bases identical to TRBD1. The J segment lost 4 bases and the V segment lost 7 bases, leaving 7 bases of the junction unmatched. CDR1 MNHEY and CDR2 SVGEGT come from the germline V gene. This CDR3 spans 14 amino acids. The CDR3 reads CASNERQGGTEAFF. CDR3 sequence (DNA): TGTGCCAGCAACGAAAGACAGGGGGGCACTGAAGCTTTCTTT.

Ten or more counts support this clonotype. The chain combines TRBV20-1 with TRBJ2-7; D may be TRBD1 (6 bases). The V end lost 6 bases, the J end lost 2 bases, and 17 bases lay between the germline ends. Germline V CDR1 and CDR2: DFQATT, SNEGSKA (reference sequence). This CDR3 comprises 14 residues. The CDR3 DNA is TGCAGTGCGAGTTGGACAGCTTCTGCCTACGAGCAGTACTTC. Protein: CSASWTASAYEQYF.

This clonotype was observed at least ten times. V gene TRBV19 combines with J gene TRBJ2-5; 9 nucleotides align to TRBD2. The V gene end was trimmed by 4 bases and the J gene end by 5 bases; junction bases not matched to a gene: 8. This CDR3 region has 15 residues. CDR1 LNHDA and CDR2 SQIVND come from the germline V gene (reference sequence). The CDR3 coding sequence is TGTGCCAGTAGTAAGACATTAGCGGGGGCGGAGACCCAGTACTTC. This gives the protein CASSKTLAGAETQYF.

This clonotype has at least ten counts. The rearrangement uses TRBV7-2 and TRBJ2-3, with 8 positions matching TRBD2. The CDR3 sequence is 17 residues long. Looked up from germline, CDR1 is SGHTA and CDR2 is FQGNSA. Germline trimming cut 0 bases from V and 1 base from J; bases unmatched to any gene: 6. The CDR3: CASSLASGGGGTDTQYF. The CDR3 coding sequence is TGTGCCAGCAGCTTAGCAAGCGGGGGAGGGGGCACAGATACGCAGTATTTT.

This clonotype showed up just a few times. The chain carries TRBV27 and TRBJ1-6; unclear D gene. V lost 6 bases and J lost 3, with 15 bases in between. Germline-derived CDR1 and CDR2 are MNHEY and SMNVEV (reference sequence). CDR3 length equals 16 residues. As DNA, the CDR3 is TGTGCCAGCAGAAATCAAGGTGCCCTCTATAATTCACCCCTCCACTTT. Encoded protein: CASRNQGALYNSPLHF.

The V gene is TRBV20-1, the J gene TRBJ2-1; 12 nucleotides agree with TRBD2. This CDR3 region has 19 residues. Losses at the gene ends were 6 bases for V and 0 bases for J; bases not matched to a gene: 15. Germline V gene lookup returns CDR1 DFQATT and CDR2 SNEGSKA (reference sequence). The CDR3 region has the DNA TGCAGTGCCTCTATCCCGGGACTAGCGGGCCACAGCTCCTACAATGAGCAGTTCTTC. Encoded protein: CSASIPGLAGHSSYNEQFF.

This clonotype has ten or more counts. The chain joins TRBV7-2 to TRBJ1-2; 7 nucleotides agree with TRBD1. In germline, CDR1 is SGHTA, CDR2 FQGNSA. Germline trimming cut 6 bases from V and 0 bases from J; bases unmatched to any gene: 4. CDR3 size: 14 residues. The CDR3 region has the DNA TGTGCCAGCAGATCGGGACAGACTAACTATGGCTACACCTTC. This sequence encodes CASRSGQTNYGYTF.

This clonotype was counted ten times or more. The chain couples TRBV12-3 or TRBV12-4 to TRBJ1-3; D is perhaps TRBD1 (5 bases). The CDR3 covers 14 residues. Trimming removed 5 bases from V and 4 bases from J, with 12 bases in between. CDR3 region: CASSPRGRGNTIYF. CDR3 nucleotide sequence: TGTGCCAGCAGTCCCCGGGGGAGAGGAAACACCATATATTTT.

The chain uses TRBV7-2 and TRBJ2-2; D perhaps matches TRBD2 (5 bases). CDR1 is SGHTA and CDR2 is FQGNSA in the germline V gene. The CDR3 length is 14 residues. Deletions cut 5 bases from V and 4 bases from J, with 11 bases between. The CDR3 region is CASSAQRPTGELFF. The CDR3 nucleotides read TGTGCCAGCAGCGCCCAGCGGCCCACCGGGGAGCTGTTTTTT.

This chain's CDR3 is CASSPRDRGYSYEQYF. The CDR3 coding sequence is TGTGCCAGTAGTCCAAGGGACAGGGGGTACTCCTACGAGCAGTACTTC. The chain has TRBV19 and TRBJ2-7; TRBD1 matches 11 bases. V was clipped by 5 bases and J by 0 bases; unmatched bases: 6. Germline V lookup: CDR1 LNHDA, CDR2 SQIVND (reference sequence). This CDR3 has 16 amino acids.

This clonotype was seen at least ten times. In DNA form, the CDR3 reads TGTGCCACCAGTGACCTTCGGTTTGCGGGAGAAGAGACCCAGTACTTC. Its protein product is CATSDLRFAGEETQYF. The chain uses TRBV24-1 and TRBJ2-5; 7 nucleotides line up with TRBD2. V shed 4 bases, J shed 3 bases, and the junction held 10 bases outside the gene matches. CDR3 size: 16 residues. Germline CDR1 reads KGHDR; CDR2 reads SFDVKD.

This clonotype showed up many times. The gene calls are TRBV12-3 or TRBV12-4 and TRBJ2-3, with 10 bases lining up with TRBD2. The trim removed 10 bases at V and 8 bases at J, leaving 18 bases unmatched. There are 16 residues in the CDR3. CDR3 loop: CATIRGLAGAQLTQYF. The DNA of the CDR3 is TGTGCCACCATTCGTGGGCTAGCGGGAGCCCAACTTACGCAGTATTTT.

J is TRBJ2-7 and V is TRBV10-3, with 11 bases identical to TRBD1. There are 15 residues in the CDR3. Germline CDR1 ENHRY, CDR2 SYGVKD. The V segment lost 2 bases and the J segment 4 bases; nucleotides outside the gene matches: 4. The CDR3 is CAISEGQGARYEQYF. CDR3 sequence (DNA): TGTGCCATCAGTGAGGGACAGGGGGCGAGATACGAGCAGTACTTC.

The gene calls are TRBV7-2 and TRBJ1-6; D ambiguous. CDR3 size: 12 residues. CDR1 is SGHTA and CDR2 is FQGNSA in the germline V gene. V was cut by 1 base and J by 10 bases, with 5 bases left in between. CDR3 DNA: TGTGCCAGCAGCTTAGGGGAGTCACCCCTCCACTTT. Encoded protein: CASSLGESPLHF.

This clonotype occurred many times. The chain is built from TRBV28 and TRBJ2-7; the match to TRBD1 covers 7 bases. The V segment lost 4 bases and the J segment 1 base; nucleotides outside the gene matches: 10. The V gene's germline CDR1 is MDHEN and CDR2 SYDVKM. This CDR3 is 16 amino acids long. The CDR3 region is CASSSAGTATSYEQYF. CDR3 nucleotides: TGTGCCAGCAGTTCTGCCGGGACAGCAACGTCCTACGAGCAGTACTTC.

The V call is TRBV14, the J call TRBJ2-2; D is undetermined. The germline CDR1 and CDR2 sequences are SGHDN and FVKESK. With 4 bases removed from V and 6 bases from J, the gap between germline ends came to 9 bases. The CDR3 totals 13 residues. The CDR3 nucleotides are TGTGCCAGCAGCCCCAGCGTACCCGGGGAGCTGTTTTTT. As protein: CASSPSVPGELFF.

The CDR3 nucleotides read TGTGCTAAACCTCGGATCACAGGGGCACACTACACCTTC. Translated, it gives CAKPRITGAHYTF. J is TRBJ1-2 and V is TRBV7-6, with 7 nucleotides matching TRBD1. This CDR3 is built from 13 residues. CDR1 SGHVS and CDR2 FNYEAQ come from the germline V gene.

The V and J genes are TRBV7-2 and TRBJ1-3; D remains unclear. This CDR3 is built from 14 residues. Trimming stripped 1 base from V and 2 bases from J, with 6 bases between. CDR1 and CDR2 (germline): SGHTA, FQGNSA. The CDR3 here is CASSLEAAGNTIYF. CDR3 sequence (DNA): TGTGCCAGCAGCTTAGAGGCAGCTGGAAACACCATATATTTT. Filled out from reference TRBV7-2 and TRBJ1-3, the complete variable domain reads GAGVSQSPSNKVTEKGKDVELRCDPISGHTALYWYRQSLGQGLEFLIYFQGNSAPDKSGLPSDRFSAERTGGSVSTLTIQRTQQEDSAVYLCASSLEAAGNTIYFGEGSWLTVV.

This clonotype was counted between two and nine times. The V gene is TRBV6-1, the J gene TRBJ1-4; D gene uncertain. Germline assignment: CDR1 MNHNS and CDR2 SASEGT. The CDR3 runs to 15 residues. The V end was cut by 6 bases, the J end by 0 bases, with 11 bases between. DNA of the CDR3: TGTGCCAGCAGGAAACAGCTCGCAACTAATGAAAAACTGTTTTTT. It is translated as CASRKQLATNEKLFF.